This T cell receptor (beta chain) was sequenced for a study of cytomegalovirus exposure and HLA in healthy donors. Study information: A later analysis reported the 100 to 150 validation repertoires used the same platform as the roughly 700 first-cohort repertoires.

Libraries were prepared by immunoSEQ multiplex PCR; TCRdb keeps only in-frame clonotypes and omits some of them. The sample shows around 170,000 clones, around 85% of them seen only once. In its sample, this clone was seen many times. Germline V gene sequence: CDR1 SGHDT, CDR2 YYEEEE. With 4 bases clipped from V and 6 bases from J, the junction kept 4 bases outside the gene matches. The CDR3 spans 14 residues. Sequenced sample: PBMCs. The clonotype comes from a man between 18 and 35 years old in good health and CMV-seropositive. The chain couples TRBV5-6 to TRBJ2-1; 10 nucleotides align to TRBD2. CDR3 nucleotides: TGTGCCAGCAGCCTAGCGGGAGCTATCAATGAGCAGTTCTTC. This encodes CASSLAGAINEQFF.